This T cell receptor beta chain originates from a study of blood T cell repertoires in COVID-19. Study-level background: The samples span acute and convalescent COVID-19 from the United States, Italy and Spain.

Recruits, aged roughly 18 to 90 years, lived in approximately 26 US areas. Researchers sorted participants into cohorts using their self-reported clinical history. In germline, CDR1 is MNHEY, CDR2 SVGEGT. The CDR3 has 14 amino acids. Trimming at V came to 2 bases and at J to 7 bases, leaving 4 bases not matched to a gene. As originally analysed: Amplification of reference gene primers provided the estimated nucleated cell counts. Produced via immunoSEQ multiplex PCR; TCRdb's table is partial and in-frame only. V and J calls and clone size are as listed in that table; D and trimming were resolved from the DNA. The sample includes approximately 330,000 clones, approximately 86% seen only once; the top ten take roughly 4.2%.

The sequencing sample was made of PBMCs or T cells enriched from blood (not recorded which). This receptor was identified in a woman aged 40-49 years with acute COVID-19. The gene calls are TRBV6-2 or TRBV6-3 and TRBJ2-7, with 11 bases aligning to TRBD2. CDR3: CASSYPGLAGEQYF. Here the CDR3 DNA reads TGTGCCAGCAGTTACCCTGGACTAGCGGGTGAGCAGTACTTC.